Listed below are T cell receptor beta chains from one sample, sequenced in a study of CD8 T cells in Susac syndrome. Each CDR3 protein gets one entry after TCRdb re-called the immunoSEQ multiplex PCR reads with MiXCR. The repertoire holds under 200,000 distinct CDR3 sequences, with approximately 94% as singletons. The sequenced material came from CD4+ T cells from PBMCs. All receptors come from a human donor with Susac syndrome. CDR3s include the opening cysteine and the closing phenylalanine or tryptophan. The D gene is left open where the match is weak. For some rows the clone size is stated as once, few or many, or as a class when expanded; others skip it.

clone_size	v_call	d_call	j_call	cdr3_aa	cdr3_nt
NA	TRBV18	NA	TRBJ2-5	CASSPRGAGETQYF	TGTGCCAGCTCACCTCGGGGGGCCGGAGAGACCCAGTACTTC
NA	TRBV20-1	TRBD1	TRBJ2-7	CSASRDRGVYEQYF	TGCAGTGCATCCCGGGACAGGGGTGTCTACGAGCAGTACTTC
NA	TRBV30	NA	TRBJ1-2	CAWSVGVNYGYTF	TGTGCCTGGAGTGTCGGGGTCAACTATGGCTACACCTTC
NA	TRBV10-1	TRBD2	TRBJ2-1	CASSGQSGGPPEQFF	TGCGCCAGCAGTGGCCAAAGCGGGGGGCCCCCTGAGCAGTTCTTC
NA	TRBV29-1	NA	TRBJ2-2	CSSKVGGAGELFF	TGCAGCTCAAAAGTGGGGGGAGCCGGGGAGCTGTTTTTT
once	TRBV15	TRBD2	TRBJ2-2	CATSAGGPNTGELFF	TGTGCCACCAGCGCGGGGGGACCTAACACCGGGGAGCTGTTTTTT
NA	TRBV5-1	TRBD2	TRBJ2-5	CASSILLAGSQETQYF	TGCGCCAGCAGCATCCTGTTAGCGGGGAGCCAAGAGACCCAGTACTTC
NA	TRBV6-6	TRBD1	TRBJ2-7	CASRRRDRGREQYF	TGTGCCAGCAGGCGCCGGGACAGGGGGCGCGAGCAGTACTTC
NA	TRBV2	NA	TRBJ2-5	CASRRDGTNQETQYF	TGTGCCAGCAGAAGAGATGGGACAAACCAAGAGACCCAGTACTTC
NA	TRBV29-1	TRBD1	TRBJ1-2	CSVGGGGADGYTF	TGCAGCGTTGGGGGAGGGGGCGCCGATGGCTACACCTTC
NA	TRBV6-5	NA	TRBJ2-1	CASSYLGTYNEQFF	TGTGCCAGCAGTTACCTCGGGACTTACAATGAGCAGTTCTTC
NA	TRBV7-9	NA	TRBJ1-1	CASSLSSNTEAFF	TGTGCCAGCAGCTTAAGTTCAAACACTGAAGCTTTCTTT
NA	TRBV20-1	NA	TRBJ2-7	CSAQPPAGQVSYEQYF	TGCAGTGCCCAGCCACCAGCGGGACAGGTCTCCTACGAGCAGTACTTC
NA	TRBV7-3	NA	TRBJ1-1	CASSLGDTNTEAFF	TGTGCCAGCAGCTTGGGGGACACTAACACTGAAGCTTTCTTT
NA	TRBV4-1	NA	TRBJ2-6	CASSQDGWETSGANVLTF	TGCGCCAGCAGCCAAGATGGGTGGGAGACTTCTGGGGCCAACGTCCTGACTTTC
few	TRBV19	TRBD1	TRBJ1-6	CASSTRQGGNSPLHF	TGTGCCAGTAGTACTCGACAGGGAGGTAATTCACCCCTCCACTTT
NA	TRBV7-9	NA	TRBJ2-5	CASSLGGQGSETQYF	TGTGCCAGCAGCTTAGGAGGCCAGGGCTCAGAGACCCAGTACTTC
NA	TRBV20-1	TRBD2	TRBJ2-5	CSARDTGGTQYF	TGCAGTGCTAGAGATACGGGAGGGACCCAGTACTTC
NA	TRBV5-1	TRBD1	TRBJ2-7	CASSLHLPGQGSYEQYF	TGCGCCAGCAGCTTACACCTCCCGGGACAGGGGTCCTACGAGCAGTACTTC
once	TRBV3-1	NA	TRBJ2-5	CASSQDRPGETQYF	TGTGCCAGCAGCCAAGACAGGCCCGGGGAGACCCAGTACTTC
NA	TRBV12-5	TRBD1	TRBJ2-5	CASGPGTGDLETQYF	TGTGCTAGTGGTCCAGGGACAGGGGATTTAGAGACCCAGTACTTC
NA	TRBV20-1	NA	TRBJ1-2	CSATRSGGSNYGYTF	TGCAGTGCGACACGCTCGGGGGGATCTAACTATGGCTACACCTTC
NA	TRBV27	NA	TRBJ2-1	CASSPIGPLPNEQFF	TGTGCCAGCAGTCCCATCGGGCCCCTGCCCAATGAGCAGTTCTTC
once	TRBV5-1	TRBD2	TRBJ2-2	CASSLFASGTGELFF	TGCGCCAGCAGCTTGTTTGCTAGCGGGACCGGGGAGCTGTTTTTT
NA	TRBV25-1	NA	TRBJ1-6	CASIRGAGSPLHF	TGTGCCAGCATTCGGGGGGCAGGTTCACCCCTCCACTTT
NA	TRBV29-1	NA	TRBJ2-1	CSVEGSGDAQFF	TGCAGCGTTGAAGGCTCGGGGGATGCGCAGTTCTTC
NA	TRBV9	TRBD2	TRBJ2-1	CASSARTSGGANEQFF	TGTGCCAGCAGCGCCAGGACTAGCGGGGGGGCCAATGAGCAGTTCTTC
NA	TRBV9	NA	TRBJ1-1	CASSPQRQNTEAFF	TGTGCCAGCAGCCCTCAAAGGCAGAACACTGAAGCTTTCTTT
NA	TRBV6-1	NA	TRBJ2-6	CASSEYAGLSSGANVLTF	TGTGCCAGCAGTGAATATGCAGGTTTGAGCTCTGGGGCCAACGTCCTGACTTTC
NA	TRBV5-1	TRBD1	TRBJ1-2	CASGARTGGDDGYTF	TGCGCCAGCGGCGCGAGGACAGGGGGCGATGATGGCTACACCTTC
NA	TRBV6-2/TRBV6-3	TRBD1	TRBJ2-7	CASRTGIPYEQYF	TGTGCCAGTAGGACAGGAATTCCCTACGAGCAGTACTTC
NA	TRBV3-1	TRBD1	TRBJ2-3	CASSQSDRGDTQYF	TGTGCCAGCAGCCAAAGCGACAGGGGAGATACGCAGTATTTT
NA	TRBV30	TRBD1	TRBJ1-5	CAWSPGQGRNQPQHF	TGTGCCTGGAGTCCTGGACAGGGCCGGAATCAGCCCCAGCATTTT
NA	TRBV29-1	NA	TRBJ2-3	CSVGSYTDTQYF	TGCAGCGTTGGCTCGTACACAGATACGCAGTATTTT
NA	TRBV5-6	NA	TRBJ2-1	CASSPGEAYNEQFF	TGTGCCAGCAGCCCCGGGGAGGCCTACAATGAGCAGTTCTTC
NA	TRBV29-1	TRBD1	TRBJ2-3	CSAKGTGGRVDTQYF	TGCAGCGCTAAAGGGACAGGGGGACGTGTAGATACGCAGTATTTT
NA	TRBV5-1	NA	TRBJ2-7	CASGEGGTFYEQYF	TGCGCCAGCGGGGAGGGCGGGACATTCTACGAGCAGTACTTC